The following is a T cell receptor (beta chain) sequence with its context. Using immunoSEQ multiplex PCR, the repertoire was profiled, and TCRdb retains in-frame clones only, with some absent. The repertoire has some 200,000 clones, 80% to 90% of them found once; the top ten carry approximately 10%. The data are from a study of blood T cell repertoires in COVID-19. Across the study: Sources were T cells, B-cell-depleted T cells, or PBMCs; the material itself was cDNA or gDNA.

Participants were aged 18 to 89 years, lived in some 23 US areas, and enrolled virtually. Cohort assignment relied on participant-reported clinical history. The V segment lost 6 bases and the J segment 3 bases; nucleotides outside the gene matches: 2. The CDR3 runs 13 residues. Germline loops: CDR1 MNHEY, CDR2 SVGAGI. The sequencing input was PBMCs or T cells enriched from blood (not recorded which). The chain joins TRBV6-5 to TRBJ1-3, with 7 bases fitting TRBD1. The receptor was isolated from a young man with acute COVID-19. CDR3 region: CASRGTVGNTIYF. CDR3 nucleotides: TGTGCCAGCAGAGGGACAGTTGGAAACACCATATATTTT.